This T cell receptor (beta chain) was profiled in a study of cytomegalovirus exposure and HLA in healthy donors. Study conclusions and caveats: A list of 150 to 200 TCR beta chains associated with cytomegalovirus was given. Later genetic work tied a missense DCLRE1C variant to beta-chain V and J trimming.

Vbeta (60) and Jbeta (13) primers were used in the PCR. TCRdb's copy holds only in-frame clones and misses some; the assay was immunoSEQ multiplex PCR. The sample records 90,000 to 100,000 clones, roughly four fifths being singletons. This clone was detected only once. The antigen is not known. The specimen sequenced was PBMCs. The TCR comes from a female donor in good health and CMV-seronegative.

CDR3 sequence (DNA): TGTGCCAGCAGTTATTTGGGGACAGGGACCTACGAGCAGTACTTC. Residues: CASSYLGTGTYEQYF. The chain joins TRBV27 to TRBJ2-7, with TRBD1 matching 9 bases. With 4 bases clipped from V and 2 bases from J, the junction kept 6 bases outside the gene matches. The germline CDR1 and CDR2 sequences are MNHEY and SMNVEV (reference sequence). This CDR3 contains 15 residues.